This TCR beta chain was obtained from a study of blood T cell repertoires in COVID-19. Looking at the study overall: The analysed material was cDNA or gDNA that came from T cells, B-cell-depleted T cells, or PBMCs.

This table comes from immunoSEQ multiplex PCR, and its TCRdb copy is limited to in-frame clones, with some not included. The sample lists 300,000 to 400,000 clones, 85% to 90% occurring once. Cohort placement rested on clinical history that participants reported themselves. CDR1 is SGHRS and CDR2 is YFSETQ in the germline V gene. CDR3 length: 15 residues. Trimming took off 0 bases at V and 0 bases at J, with 10 bases between the two ends. The chain is built from TRBV5-1 and TRBJ2-7; no reliable D call. The source is a woman aged 30 to 39 with acute COVID-19. Sequenced: PBMCs or T cells enriched from blood (not recorded which). As DNA, the CDR3 is TGCGCCAGCAGCTTGGCGGCAGGAAACTCCTACGAGCAGTACTTC. Its translation: CASSLAAGNSYEQYF.